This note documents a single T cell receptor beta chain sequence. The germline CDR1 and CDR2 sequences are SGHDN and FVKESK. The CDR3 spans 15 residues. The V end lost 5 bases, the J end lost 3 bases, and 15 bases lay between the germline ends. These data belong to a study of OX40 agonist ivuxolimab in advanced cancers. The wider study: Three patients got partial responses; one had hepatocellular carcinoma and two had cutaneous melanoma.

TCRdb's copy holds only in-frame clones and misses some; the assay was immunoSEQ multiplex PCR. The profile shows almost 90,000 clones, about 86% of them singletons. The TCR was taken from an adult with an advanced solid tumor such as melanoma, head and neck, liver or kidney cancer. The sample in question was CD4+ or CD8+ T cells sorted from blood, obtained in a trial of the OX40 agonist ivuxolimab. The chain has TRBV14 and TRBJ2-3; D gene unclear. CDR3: CASSAQSLGTDTQYF. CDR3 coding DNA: TGTGCCAGCAGCGCACAGAGTCTGGGTACAGATACGCAGTATTTT.